This T cell receptor (beta chain) is from a study of cytomegalovirus exposure and HLA in healthy donors. Overall study: Within an early data release were about 80 million unique TCRs drawn from HLA-typed donors.

CDR1 and CDR2 (germline): LGHNA, YSLEER. This CDR3 region has 15 residues. V lost 0 bases to trimming and J lost 6 bases, with 15 bases between them. The study ran its PCR with 60 Vbeta and 13 Jbeta primers. The method was immunoSEQ multiplex PCR; TCRdb's version includes in-frame clones alone and lacks a portion of them. This repertoire includes roughly 150,000 clones. This sequence joins TRBV4-3 and TRBJ2-7; D perhaps matches TRBD1 (5 bases). The TCR was taken from a woman aged 50 to 65 in good health and CMV-seronegative. Sequenced material: PBMCs. The CDR3 protein is CASSQDWGQRGEQYF. CDR3 nucleotide sequence: TGCGCCAGCAGCCAAGATTGGGGCCAAAGGGGCGAGCAGTACTTC.